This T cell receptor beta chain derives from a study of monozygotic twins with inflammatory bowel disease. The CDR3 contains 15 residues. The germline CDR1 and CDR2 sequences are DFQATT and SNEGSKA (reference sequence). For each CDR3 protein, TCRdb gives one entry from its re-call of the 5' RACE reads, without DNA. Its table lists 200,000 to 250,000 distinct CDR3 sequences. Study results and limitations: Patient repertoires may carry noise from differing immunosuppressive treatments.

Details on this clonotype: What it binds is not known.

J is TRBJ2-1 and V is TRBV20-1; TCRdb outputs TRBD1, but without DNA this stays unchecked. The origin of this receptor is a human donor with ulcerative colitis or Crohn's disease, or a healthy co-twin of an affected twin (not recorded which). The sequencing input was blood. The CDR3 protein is CSARIQGFEGNEQFF.